The 27 T cell receptor beta chains below come from one sample, sequenced in a study of T-cell memory formation after mild COVID-19. TCRdb called the 5' RACE reads again in MiXCR, with one record for every CDR3 protein. The sample comprises around 340,000 distinct CDR3 sequences, approximately 13% of which are singletons, and around a fifth rests with the top ten. The sequenced sample was PBMCs or a T cell subset sorted from them (not recorded which). The receptors stem from a man younger than 35 who had mild COVID-19 (a few samples of this study predate the infection). Cell type and time point are not known.

The V gene is TRBV6-2 or TRBV6-3, the J gene TRBJ2-2; D may be TRBD1 (6 bases). Per the germline V gene, CDR1 is MNHEY and CDR2 is SVGEGT. Trimming left V 6 bases short and J 4 bases short, with 12 bases between. CDR3 length equals 14 residues. CDR3 amino acids: CASRESRGTGELFF. The DNA of the CDR3 is TGTGCCAGCAGGGAAAGCAGGGGCACCGGGGAGCTGTTTTTT.

This clonotype came up a few times. In DNA, the CDR3 is TGCAGCGTCCCCGGGACAGGGAGGTCCTACAATGAGCAGTTCTTC. This gives the protein CSVPGTGRSYNEQFF. This sequence joins TRBV29-1 and TRBJ2-1, with 9 bases lining up with TRBD1. V shed 6 bases and J 1 base; nucleotides not matched to a gene: 7. Germline CDR1 SQVTM, CDR2 ANQGSEA. The CDR3 totals 15 residues.

V is TRBV20-1 and J is TRBJ2-3; possibly TRBD1 or TRBD2 for D (5 bases each). Trimming removed 5 bases at V and 1 base at J, with 16 bases between. The CDR3 is 15 residues long. Germline V CDR1 and CDR2: DFQATT, SNEGSKA (reference sequence). The CDR3 here is CSASSILGGTDTQYF. The CDR3 bases are TGCAGTGCTTCCTCCATCCTGGGGGGCACAGATACGCAGTATTTT.

This clonotype has a count of ten or more. The rearrangement uses TRBV5-1 and TRBJ2-7, with D perhaps TRBD1 (5 bases). Germline loops: CDR1 SGHRS, CDR2 YFSETQ. This CDR3 comprises 15 residues. Between the trimmed V and J ends, which lost 5 bases and 6 bases, there was a span of 21 bases. CDR3 sequence reads: CASSPGALNLGEQYF. The CDR3 region has the DNA TGCGCCAGCAGTCCTGGGGCCCTCAATTTAGGCGAGCAGTACTTC.

V usage is TRBV30 and J usage is TRBJ2-3; 8 nucleotides line up with TRBD1. Germline V lookup: CDR1 GTSNPN, CDR2 SVGIG (reference sequence). CDR3 length: 15 residues. Losses at the gene ends were 0 bases for V and 5 bases for J; bases not matched to a gene: 7. The CDR3 region has the DNA TGTGCCTGGAGTGTACTCAGGGGGCGAAGAGATACGCAGTATTTT. It specifies CAWSVLRGRRDTQYF.

This chain uses TRBV7-2 with TRBJ2-7; TRBD1 matches 7 bases. CDR1 SGHTA and CDR2 FQGNSA come from the germline V gene. CDR3 size: 16 residues. V trimming: 5 bases; J trimming: 0 bases; junction bases outside the gene matches: 10. The CDR3 spells CASSVSGTVSSYEQYV. Written as DNA, the CDR3 is TGTGCCAGCAGCGTATCCGGGACAGTGAGCTCCTACGAGCAGTACGTC.

This clonotype turned up a few times. This rearrangement joins TRBV7-9 to TRBJ2-6; 9 bases map to TRBD1. The CDR3 is 20 residues long. V shed 5 bases, J shed 1 base, and the junction held 15 bases outside the gene matches. CDR1 is SEHNR, CDR2 FQNEAQ, per germline (reference sequence). The CDR3 nucleotides read TGTGCCAGCAGCCACATCCCGTCCGGGACAGGGTATTCTGGGGCCAACGTCCTGACTTTC. This codes for CASSHIPSGTGYSGANVLTF.

In this sample, this clonotype turned up a few times. The chain links TRBV29-1 to TRBJ1-2, with TRBD1 matching 9 bases. Germline loops: CDR1 SQVTM, CDR2 ANQGSEA. Trimming at V came to 7 bases and at J to 7 bases, leaving 22 bases not matched to a gene. The CDR3 runs 17 residues. The CDR3 DNA reads as TGCAGCGCCGCCGCACGTCGGAGACAGGGGGAGGAGGGTGGCTACACCTTC. It encodes CSAAARRRQGEEGGYTF.

This clonotype was seen only a few times. The V call is TRBV19, the J call TRBJ1-5, with a possible D match to TRBD1 (6 bases). Germline V lookup: CDR1 LNHDA, CDR2 SQIVND (reference sequence). The CDR3 is made up of 14 amino acids. With 1 base removed from V and 6 bases from J, the gap between germline ends came to 10 bases. In DNA, the CDR3 is TGTGCCAGTAGTATAGGGGGGGCGGTTCAGCCCCAGCATTTT. This gives the protein CASSIGGAVQPQHF.

This clonotype has a count of ten or more. The V gene is TRBV20-1, the J gene TRBJ2-2; D uncertain. This CDR3 is 15 amino acids long. The V gene lost 7 bases and the J gene lost 0 bases, with 15 bases spanning the gap. Germline CDR1 is DFQATT and CDR2 is SNEGSKA (reference sequence). The CDR3 nucleotides read TGCAGTGTCAAGCGCGGAGTCCCGAACACCGGGGAGCTGTTTTTT. Its protein is CSVKRGVPNTGELFF.

This clonotype was counted only a few times. This chain joins TRBV6-6 and TRBJ2-1, with D unclear. The CDR3 runs to 10 residues. The germline CDR1 and CDR2 sequences are MNHNY and SVGAGI (reference sequence). Trimming left V 9 bases short and J 8 bases short, with 8 bases between. The DNA for the CDR3 is TGTGCCAGTAAACGGGATGAGCAGTTCTTC. It encodes CASKRDEQFF.

The chain has TRBV6-6 and TRBJ2-7, with a weak D call TRBD1 (5 bases). Trimming shortened V by 8 bases and J by 4 bases, and 12 bases separated the two germline ends. The CDR3 is 12 amino acids. Germline V gene sequence: CDR1 MNHNY, CDR2 SVGAGI (reference sequence). In nucleotides, the CDR3 is TGTGCCAGCTCCGGACAAAAGTACGAGCAGTACTTC. Translation: CASSGQKYEQYF.

V and J are TRBV29-1 and TRBJ1-2; D perhaps matches TRBD1 (5 bases). The CDR3 totals 11 residues. Looked up from germline, CDR1 is SQVTM and CDR2 is ANQGSEA. V was pared by 7 bases and J by 2 bases, with 8 bases between. CDR3 sequence reads: CSGRGNYGYTF. CDR3 nucleotides: TGCAGCGGACGGGGGAACTATGGCTACACCTTC.

This clonotype showed up just a few times. The CDR3 sequence: CASSDRDRPFEGYTF. The CDR3 DNA reads as TGTGCCAGCAGCGACCGGGACCGTCCGTTCGAAGGCTACACCTTC. The chain uses TRBV7-9 and TRBJ1-2; a possible D gene is TRBD1 (5 bases). The CDR3 extends over 15 amino acids. CDR1 and CDR2 from the germline V gene are SEHNR and FQNEAQ (reference sequence). The V and J ends lost 5 bases and 8 bases respectively, with 21 bases between them.

This clonotype was seen more than once but under ten times. This chain's CDR3 is CASSRPEQDGYTF. CDR3 in DNA: TGTGCCAGCTCACGGCCGGAACAGGATGGCTACACCTTC. V usage is TRBV18 and J usage is TRBJ1-2; the D gene is possibly TRBD1 (5 bases). Between the trimmed V and J ends, which lost 4 bases and 6 bases, there was a span of 12 bases. Germline V CDR1 and CDR2: KGHSH, LQKENI. The CDR3 contains 13 residues.

This clonotype turned up a few times. The DNA for the CDR3 is TGTGCCAGCAACGGAGGGCTAAATTCACCCCTCCACTTT. Its translation: CASNGGLNSPLHF. The chain is built from TRBV3-1 and TRBJ1-6; D gene uncertain. Trimming shortened V by 7 bases and J by 7 bases, and 11 bases separated the two germline ends. Per germline, CDR1 LGHDT and CDR2 YNNKEL (reference sequence). The CDR3 is 13 amino acids.

V gene TRBV6-2 or TRBV6-3 combines with J gene TRBJ2-7; 9 nucleotides agree with TRBD1. The length of the CDR3 is 13 residues. V shed 5 bases and J 3 bases; nucleotides not matched to a gene: 2. From germline, CDR1 is MNHEY and CDR2 SVGEGT. The CDR3 DNA sequence: TGTGCCAGCAGTCGGACAGGGGACTACGAGCAGTACGTC. This sequence encodes CASSRTGDYEQYV.

This clonotype has just a few counts. The rearrangement uses TRBV20-1 and TRBJ2-7; tentatively, D is TRBD1 or TRBD2 (5 bases each). The V gene's germline CDR1 is DFQATT and CDR2 SNEGSKA (reference sequence). The CDR3 totals 15 residues. V dropped 0 bases and J dropped 3 bases, with 15 bases sitting between them. CDR3 nucleotides: TGCAGTGCTAGAGAAGACAGCGGATTGTTCTACGAGCAGTACTTC. Protein sequence: CSAREDSGLFYEQYF.

This clonotype came up a few times. The gene calls are TRBV20-1 and TRBJ2-2; possible D gene TRBD2, 6 bases. The CDR3 length is 15 residues. In germline, CDR1 is DFQATT, CDR2 SNEGSKA (reference sequence). Trimming stripped 3 bases from V and 3 bases from J, with 14 bases between. CDR3 DNA sequence: TGCAGTGCTAGTCCCCCCGGGACTTACACCGGGGAGCTGTTTTTT. Its translation is CSASPPGTYTGELFF.

The V call is TRBV7-9, the J call TRBJ2-3; D gene ambiguous. CDR1 is SEHNR, CDR2 FQNEAQ, per germline (reference sequence). CDR3 length: 11 amino acids. V was clipped by 5 bases and J by 4 bases, with 4 bases between them. The CDR3 sequence: CASSPADTQYF. The CDR3 DNA sequence: TGTGCCAGCAGCCCCGCAGATACGCAGTATTTT.

This clonotype was seen more than once but under ten times. V usage is TRBV18 and J usage is TRBJ2-7; 11 bases are shared with TRBD1. Per the germline V gene, CDR1 is KGHSH and CDR2 is LQKENI. J lost 5 bases, V lost 8 bases, and 11 bases had no gene match. CDR3 length: 15 residues. Here the CDR3 DNA reads TGTGCCAGCACGATAGGACAGGGGGCAAGGAACGAGCAGTACTTC. It codes for CASTIGQGARNEQYF.

This clonotype was detected only a few times. The chain recombines TRBV5-1 with TRBJ2-7; 7 nucleotides match TRBD1. Germline assignment: CDR1 SGHRS and CDR2 YFSETQ. V trimming: 2 bases; J trimming: 4 bases; junction bases outside the gene matches: 6. The CDR3 runs 14 residues. The CDR3 bases are TGCGCCAGCAGCTTTAAGGGGGCCATTTACGAGCAGTACTTC. It yields the protein CASSFKGAIYEQYF.

This clonotype was detected a few times. The J gene is TRBJ1-1, the V gene TRBV28, with 8 positions matching TRBD1. CDR1 and CDR2 from the germline V gene are MDHEN and SYDVKM. With V trimmed by 1 base and J by 3 bases, 22 bases remained unmatched. The CDR3 extends over 21 amino acids. The CDR3 here is CASSLFSEIRQGKGSDTEAFF. The DNA of the CDR3 is TGTGCCAGCAGTTTATTCTCTGAGATAAGACAGGGGAAGGGGTCGGACACTGAAGCTTTCTTT.

This clonotype has at least ten counts. J is TRBJ2-7 and V is TRBV5-1; tentatively, D is TRBD2 (5 bases). In germline, CDR1 is SGHRS, CDR2 YFSETQ. This CDR3 is 15 amino acids long. The V and J ends lost 0 bases and 5 bases respectively, with 15 bases between them. DNA of the CDR3: TGCGCCAGCAGCTTGGGTCCGGGAATGAGCGACGAGCAGTACGTC. Its protein is CASSLGPGMSDEQYV.

This clonotype occurred a few times. V usage is TRBV6-5 and J usage is TRBJ1-1; D not certain. Trimming left V 7 bases short and J 8 bases short, with 11 bases between. CDR1 and CDR2 from the germline V gene are MNHEY and SVGAGI. This CDR3 is 11 amino acids long. Written as DNA, the CDR3 is TGTGCCAGCATTTTATACGGAGAAGCTTTCTTT. It codes for CASILYGEAFF.

The genes are TRBV14 and TRBJ2-5, with 7 bases aligning to TRBD1. From germline, CDR1 is SGHDN and CDR2 FVKESK. The CDR3 is made up of 16 amino acids. The junction had 13 bases not matched to a gene; V was cut back by 4 bases and J by 5 bases. The CDR3 nucleotides are TGTGCCAGCAGCCGAACCGGGACAGACGATTCTGAGACCCAGTACTTC. It is translated as CASSRTGTDDSETQYF. The whole variable domain, remainder taken from reference TRBV14 and TRBJ2-5, is EAGVTQFPSHSVIEKGQTVTLRCDPISGHDNLYWYRRVMGKEIKFLLHFVKESKQDESGMPNNRFLAERTGGTYSTLKVQPAELEDSGVYFCASSRTGTDDSETQYFGPGTRLLVL.

The chain links TRBV10-3 to TRBJ2-5; 7 bases fit TRBD1. This CDR3 spans 18 amino acids. Germline V gene lookup returns CDR1 ENHRY and CDR2 SYGVKD. The V segment lost 0 bases and the J segment 7 bases; nucleotides outside the gene matches: 17. CDR3 sequence (DNA): TGTGCCATCAGTGAGTCGGAGGTGGAAACAGGGGTCGGGTGGACCCAGTACTTC. Translation: CAISESEVETGVGWTQYF.